This TCR beta chain was sequenced during a study of shared clonotypes between healthy human individuals. General study points: Roughly 5% of naive CD4 clonotypes were common to a few donors.

With respect to this clone: Its antigen is currently unknown.

The study separated CD4+ cells into CD45RA+ naive and CD45RA-negative memory subsets. Trimming shortened V by 5 bases and J by 10 bases, and 11 bases separated the two germline ends. The CDR3 is made up of 11 amino acids. The germline V gene has CDR1 LNHDA and CDR2 SQIVND (reference sequence). Repertoires were generated with immunoSEQ multiplex PCR, while TCRdb's copy carries only in-frame clones and drops some. The sample gives approximately 2.5 million clones, roughly 92% of which show up once; roughly 0.15% is in the top ten. This TCR derives from a man younger than 35 in good health. J is TRBJ1-1 and V is TRBV19, with D perhaps TRBD1 (6 bases). Input material: naive CD4+ T cells sorted from blood. Subset noted: CD45RA+ positively selected. CDR3 protein: CASSWGRGAFF. For the CDR3, the DNA is TGTGCCAGTAGTTGGGGGCGCGGAGCTTTCTTT.